This T cell receptor beta chain came from a study of CD8 T cells in ankylosing spondylitis. Whole-study results and caveats: Within ankylosing spondylitis blood, a TCR beta motif made up of roughly eight highly homologous variants appeared to be characteristic.

The CDR3 is 15 residues long. Trimming left V 0 bases short and J 2 bases short, with 8 bases between. The germline gives CDR1 LNHDA, CDR2 SQIVND (reference sequence). Worth noting for this clonotype: Its cognate antigen is unknown.

MiXCR, run by TCRdb on the 5' RACE reads, gives a single entry per CDR3 protein. Here the sample spans over 450,000 distinct CDR3 sequences, roughly 13% being singletons. Source material: blood, either unsorted or a sorted T cell fraction (not recorded which). The clonotype originates from a male donor with ankylosing spondylitis. The J gene is TRBJ2-1, the V gene TRBV19; D unresolved. CDR3 DNA sequence: TGTGCCAGTAGTATAGAGGCACAGCCCTACAATGAGCAGTTCTTC. Amino acid sequence: CASSIEAQPYNEQFF. Using reference TRBV19 and TRBJ2-1 for the parts outside the CDR3, the full variable domain is DGGITQSPKYLFRKEGQNVTLSCEQNLNHDAMYWYRQDPGQGLRLIYYSQIVNDFQKGDIAEGYSVSREKKESFPLTVTSAQKNPTAFYLCASSIEAQPYNEQFFGPGTRLTVL.